The 3 T cell receptor beta chains given below trace back to one sample, sequenced in a study of T cells in Graves' hyperthyroidism and ophthalmopathy. Template material for amplifying TCR beta CDR3 regions consisted of RNA transcripts. The TCR CDR3 was amplified in a first-round RT-PCR using the HTBI primer set. Each CDR3 protein is one row after TCRdb ran MiXCR on the multiplex PCR reads. Here the sample spans about 600,000 distinct CDR3 sequences, approximately 14% being singletons. The sequencing sample was made of blood. The receptors originated from a woman between 18 and 30 years old with Graves' ophthalmopathy.

The table lists this clonotype with many counts. The J gene is TRBJ1-1, the V gene TRBV7-9; perhaps TRBD1 as D (6 bases). Germline V CDR1 and CDR2: SEHNR, FQNEAQ (reference sequence). Trimming took 5 bases from V and 7 from J, leaving 17 bases between them. The CDR3 spans 14 residues. The CDR3 sequence: CASSRQGGALEAFF. The CDR3 DNA is TGTGCCAGCAGCCGACAAGGGGGGGCCCTTGAAGCTTTCTTT.

This clonotype was counted many times. This chain connects TRBV28 to TRBJ2-6; weak D call: TRBD1 (5 bases). V lost 3 bases to trimming and J lost 1 base, with 19 bases between them. Looked up from germline, CDR1 is MDHEN and CDR2 is SYDVKM. The CDR3 sequence is 19 residues long. CDR3 amino acids: CASSLFAWGRASGANVLTF. CDR3 in DNA: TGTGCCAGCAGTTTGTTCGCTTGGGGCAGGGCGTCTGGGGCCAACGTCCTGACTTTC.

This clonotype was counted at least ten times. This chain connects TRBV7-9 to TRBJ2-1; 8 bases line up with TRBD2. CDR1 and CDR2 from the germline V gene are SEHNR and FQNEAQ (reference sequence). The V gene end was trimmed by 2 bases and the J gene end by 7 bases; junction bases not matched to a gene: 7. The CDR3 spans 15 residues. This chain's CDR3 is CASSLTSGGPNEQFF. CDR3 coding DNA: TGTGCCAGCAGCTTAACCAGCGGGGGTCCTAATGAGCAGTTCTTC.